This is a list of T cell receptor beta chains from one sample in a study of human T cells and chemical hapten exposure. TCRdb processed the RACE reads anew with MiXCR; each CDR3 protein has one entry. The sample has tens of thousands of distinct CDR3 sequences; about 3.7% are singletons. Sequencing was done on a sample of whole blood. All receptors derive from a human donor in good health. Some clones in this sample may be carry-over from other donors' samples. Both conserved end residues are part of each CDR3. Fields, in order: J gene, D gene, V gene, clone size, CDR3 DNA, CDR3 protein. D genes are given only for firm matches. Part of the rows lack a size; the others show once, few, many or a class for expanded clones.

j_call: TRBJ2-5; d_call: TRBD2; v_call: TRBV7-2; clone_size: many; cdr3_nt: TGTGCCAGCAGCTTAGGGTCTAGCGGGAGGGGTGAGACCCAGTACTTC; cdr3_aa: CASSLGSSGRGETQYF
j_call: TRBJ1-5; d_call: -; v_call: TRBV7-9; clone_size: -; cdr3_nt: TGTGCCAGCAGCTTCGAACTCAATCAGCCCCAGCATTTT; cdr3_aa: CASSFELNQPQHF
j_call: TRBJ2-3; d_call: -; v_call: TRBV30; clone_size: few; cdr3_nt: TGTGCCTGGAGTGTACCTGCGGATTTTAGCACAGATACGCAGTATTTT; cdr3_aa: CAWSVPADFSTDTQYF
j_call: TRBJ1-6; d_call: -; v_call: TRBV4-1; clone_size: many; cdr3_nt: TGCGCCAGCAGCCAAGGCCGGATTTGGAGTGATAATTCACCCCTCCACTTT; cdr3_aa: CASSQGRIWSDNSPLHF
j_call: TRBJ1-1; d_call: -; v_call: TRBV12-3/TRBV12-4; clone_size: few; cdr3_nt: TGTGCCAGCAGGAGAGGGGTGAACACTGAAGCTTTCTTT; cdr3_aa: CASRRGVNTEAFF
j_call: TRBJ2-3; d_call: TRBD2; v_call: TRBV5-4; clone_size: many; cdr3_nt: TGTGCCAGCAGGATATTCGGGACTAGCGGGAAGGGGTCGGGAGATACGCAGTATTTT; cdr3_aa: CASRIFGTSGKGSGDTQYF
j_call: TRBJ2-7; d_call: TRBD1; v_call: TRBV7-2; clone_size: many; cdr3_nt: TGTGCCAGCAGCAAACGGACAGGGGGTTACGAGCAGTACTTC; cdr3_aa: CASSKRTGGYEQYF
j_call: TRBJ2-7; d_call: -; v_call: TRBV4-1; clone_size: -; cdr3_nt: TGCGCCAGCAGCCAAGGGGGCCAGAACGAGCAGTACTTC; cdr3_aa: CASSQGGQNEQYF
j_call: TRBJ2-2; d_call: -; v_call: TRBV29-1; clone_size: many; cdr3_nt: TGCAGCGCTACATCGGGAATGCCCACCGGGGAGCTGTTTTTT; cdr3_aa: CSATSGMPTGELFF
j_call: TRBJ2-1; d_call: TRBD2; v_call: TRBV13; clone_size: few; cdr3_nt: TGTGCCAGCAGCCAGGGAGGGGTGCGGTATGAGCAGTTCTTC; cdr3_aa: CASSQGGVRYEQFF
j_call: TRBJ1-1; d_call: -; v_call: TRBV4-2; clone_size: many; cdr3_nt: TGTGCCAGCAGCCAAGACTCCGGGACAGAAGCTTTCTTT; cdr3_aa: CASSQDSGTEAFF
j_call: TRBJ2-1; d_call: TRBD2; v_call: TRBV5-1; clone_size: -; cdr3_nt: TGCGCCAGCAGCCCCCCCGGGCTAGCGGACAATGAGCAGTTCTTC; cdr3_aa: CASSPPGLADNEQFF
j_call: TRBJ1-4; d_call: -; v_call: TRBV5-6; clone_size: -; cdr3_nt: TGTGCCAGCAGCTTCGACACACTGAATGAAAAACTGTTTTTT; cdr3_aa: CASSFDTLNEKLFF
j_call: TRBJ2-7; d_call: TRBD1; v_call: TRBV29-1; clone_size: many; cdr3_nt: TGCAGCGCCAGACAGGGTTCCGAGCAGTACTTC; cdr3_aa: CSARQGSEQYF
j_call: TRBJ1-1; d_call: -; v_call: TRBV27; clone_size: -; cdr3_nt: TGTGCCAGCAGAGCCACAGGTCACACTGAAGCTTTCTTT; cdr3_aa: CASRATGHTEAFF
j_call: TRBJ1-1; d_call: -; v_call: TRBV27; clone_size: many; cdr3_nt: TGTGCCAGCATAACAAGTACTGAAGCTTTCTTT; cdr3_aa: CASITSTEAFF
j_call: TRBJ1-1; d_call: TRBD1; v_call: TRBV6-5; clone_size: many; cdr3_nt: TGTGCCAGCAGTCTCCGACGACAGGGGAACGCTGAAGCTTTCTTT; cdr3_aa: CASSLRRQGNAEAFF
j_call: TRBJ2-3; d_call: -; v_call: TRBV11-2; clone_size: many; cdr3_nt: TGTGCCAGCAGCTTACATCGAATGGGTGGCACAGATACGCAGTATTTT; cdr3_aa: CASSLHRMGGTDTQYF
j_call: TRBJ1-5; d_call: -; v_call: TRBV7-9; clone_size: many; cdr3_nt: TGTGCCAGCAGCTCACAGGGAGGGAGATTCAATCAGCCCCAGCATTTT; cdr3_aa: CASSSQGGRFNQPQHF
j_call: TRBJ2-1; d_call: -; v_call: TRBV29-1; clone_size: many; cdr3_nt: TGCAGCGTTGATGGGACACCCAGCTCCTACAATGAGCAGTTCTTC; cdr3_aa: CSVDGTPSSYNEQFF
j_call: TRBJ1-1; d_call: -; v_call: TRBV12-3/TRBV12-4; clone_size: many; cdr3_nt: TGTGCCAGCAGGAGGGTTGTAAACACTGAAGCTTTCTTT; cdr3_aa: CASRRVVNTEAFF
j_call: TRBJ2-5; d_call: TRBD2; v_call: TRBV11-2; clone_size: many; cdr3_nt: TGTGCCAGCAGCCCGCAGCGGGAGTTTCGAGAGACCCAGTACTTC; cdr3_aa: CASSPQREFRETQYF
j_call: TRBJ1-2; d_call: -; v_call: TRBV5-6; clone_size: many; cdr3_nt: TGTGCCAGCAGCTTGTCCGGACAGAACTATGGCTACACCTTC; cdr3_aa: CASSLSGQNYGYTF
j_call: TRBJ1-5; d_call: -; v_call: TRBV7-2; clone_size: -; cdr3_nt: TGTGCCAGCAGCTTACGGGAGAGCAATCAGCCCCAGCATTTT; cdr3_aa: CASSLRESNQPQHF
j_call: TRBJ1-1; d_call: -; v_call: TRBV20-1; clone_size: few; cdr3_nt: TGCAGTGCCTATCAGGGAGGGGGCACTGAAGCTTTCTTT; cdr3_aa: CSAYQGGGTEAFF
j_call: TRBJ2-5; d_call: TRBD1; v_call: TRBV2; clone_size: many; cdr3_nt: TGTGCCAGCAAGGACAGGGGTAAAGAGACCCAGTACTTC; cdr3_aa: CASKDRGKETQYF
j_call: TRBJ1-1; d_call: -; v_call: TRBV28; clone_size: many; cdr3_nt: TGTGCCAGCAGTTTACTGGCAGGGCCGAACACTGAAGCTTTCTTT; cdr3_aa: CASSLLAGPNTEAFF
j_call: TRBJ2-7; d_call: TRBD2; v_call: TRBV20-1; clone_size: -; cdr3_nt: TGCAGTGCTAGAGATGCGGCGGGAGGGCCAGGGTACGAGCAGTACTTC; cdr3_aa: CSARDAAGGPGYEQYF